What follows are 26 T cell receptor beta chains derived from one specimen sequenced in a study of blood T cell repertoires in COVID-19. The data were produced by immunoSEQ multiplex PCR, yet TCRdb's version contains in-frame clones alone and is incomplete. The sample comprises some 120,000 clones, over 80% of which are singletons, and around 11% rests with the top ten. The sequencing sample was made of peripheral blood. Every receptor here comes from a man in his 60s with acute or convalescent COVID-19.

This clone is a singleton in its sample. The chain recombines TRBV4-2 with TRBJ2-7; a possible D gene is TRBD2 (6 bases). The CDR3 totals 16 residues. The germline gives CDR1 LGHNA, CDR2 YNFKEQ. The V gene lost 1 base and the J gene lost 0 bases, with 13 bases spanning the gap. CDR3 in amino acids: CASSQVSGSSSYEQYF. DNA of the CDR3: TGTGCCAGCAGCCAAGTTAGCGGTTCTAGCTCCTACGAGCAGTACTTC.

The rearrangement links TRBV28 to TRBJ1-1, with a possible D match to TRBD1 (6 bases). Trimming took 7 bases from V and 7 from J, leaving 19 bases between them. This CDR3 has 14 amino acids. The germline gives CDR1 MDHEN, CDR2 SYDVKM. CDR3 DNA: TGTGCCAGCACCGTACAGGGCCGATCCTATGAAGCTTTCTTT. It translates to CASTVQGRSYEAFF.

This chain uses TRBV19 with TRBJ1-5; D is ambiguous. V was trimmed by 1 base and J by 0 bases, leaving 13 bases between them. Germline CDR1 is LNHDA and CDR2 is SQIVND (reference sequence). This CDR3 comprises 17 residues. CDR3 loop: CASSIASRMNSNQPQHF. DNA for the CDR3: TGTGCCAGTAGTATAGCTAGCAGGATGAATAGCAATCAGCCCCAGCATTTT.

The chain recombines TRBV7-9 with TRBJ1-1, with D unclear. Germline CDR1 SEHNR, CDR2 FQNEAQ (reference sequence). This CDR3 has 14 residues. The V end lost 7 bases, the J end lost 7 bases, and 19 bases lay between the germline ends. The DNA of the CDR3 is TGTGCCAGCACCCGAGAGCTACTATCTGATGAAGCTTTCTTT. It is translated as CASTRELLSDEAFF.

The gene calls are TRBV5-1 and TRBJ2-2, with D perhaps TRBD2 (5 bases). Trimming cost V 4 bases and J 6 bases, with 19 bases left between them. The length of the CDR3 is 16 residues. Germline CDR1 reads SGHRS; CDR2 reads YFSETQ. CDR3 DNA sequence: TGCGCCAGCAGCCCAGCTGACTTCTCCGGGGCCGGGGAGCTGTTTTTT. Its protein product is CASSPADFSGAGELFF.

V gene TRBV27 combines with J gene TRBJ2-5; possible D gene TRBD2, 5 bases. V lost 4 bases to trimming and J lost 5 bases, with 14 bases between them. The CDR3 is made up of 14 amino acids. From germline, CDR1 is MNHEY and CDR2 SMNVEV (reference sequence). In nucleotides, the CDR3 is TGTGCCAGCAGTTCCCGGGAAGGGAGCGAGACCCAGTACTTC. Translation gives CASSSREGSETQYF.

The chain recombines TRBV18 with TRBJ1-5; D remains unclear. The germline gives CDR1 KGHSH, CDR2 LQKENI. Deletions cut 3 bases from V and 6 bases from J, with 12 bases between. CDR3 length: 14 amino acids. CDR3 nucleotides: TGTGCCAGCTCACCGACGGCGGTCGGTCAGCCCCAGCATTTT. Translation: CASSPTAVGQPQHF.

The chain joins TRBV3-1 (or the pseudogene TRBV3-2) to TRBJ1-1; TRBD1 might be the D (5 bases). This CDR3 comprises 14 residues. V lost 4 bases and J 3 bases, leaving 12 bases between the germline ends. Germline V lookup: CDR1 LGHDT, CDR2 YNNKEL (reference sequence). The CDR3 sequence: CASSLVRGDTEAFF. The CDR3 region has the DNA TGTGCCAGCAGCCTAGTCCGGGGGGACACTGAAGCTTTCTTT.

This rearrangement joins TRBV9 to TRBJ2-5, with D possibly TRBD2 on 6 matching bases. The CDR3 consists of 14 residues. Germline assignment: CDR1 SGDLS and CDR2 YYNGEE. Trimming stripped 0 bases from V and 8 bases from J, with 14 bases between. CDR3 amino acids: CASSVVGTSSTQYF. The CDR3 coding sequence is TGTGCCAGCAGCGTAGTGGGTACTAGCAGCACCCAGTACTTC.

There are a few counts of this clone. V usage is TRBV25-1 and J usage is TRBJ2-1; 7 bases are a match to TRBD2. V lost 6 bases to trimming and J lost 2 bases; unmatched junction nucleotides: 4. The CDR3 extends over 14 amino acids. Germline CDR1 reads MGHDK; CDR2 reads SYGVNS. The CDR3 DNA reads as TGTGCCAGCAGGTCAAGCGGGGCCTACAATGAGCAGTTCTTC. As protein: CASRSSGAYNEQFF.

This sequence joins TRBV4-1 and TRBJ1-2; tentative D call: TRBD1 (6 bases). CDR3 length equals 14 residues. The germline V and J ends were trimmed by 1 base and 1 base, with 7 bases remaining between them. Germline CDR1 is MGHRA and CDR2 is YSYEKL. The CDR3 sequence is CASSQAGVNYGYTF. In nucleotides, the CDR3 is TGCGCCAGCAGCCAAGCAGGGGTTAACTATGGCTACACCTTC.

This CDR3 reads CASSFGGDSYEQYF. The CDR3 coding sequence is TGCGCCAGCAGCTTCGGGGGAGATTCTTACGAGCAGTACTTC. The V gene is TRBV5-1, the J gene TRBJ2-7, with D perhaps matching TRBD2 (6 bases). Trimming pared 2 bases from V and 4 bases from J, leaving 13 bases between. Germline CDR1 SGHRS, CDR2 YFSETQ. This CDR3 is built from 14 residues.

The DNA for the CDR3 is TGTGCCAGTAGTATAATCCCAGGGGCGTACACTGAAGCTTTCTTT. Translated: CASSIIPGAYTEAFF. The V call is TRBV19, the J call TRBJ1-1; D is possibly TRBD1 (6 bases). V lost 2 bases to trimming and J lost 3 bases, with 13 bases between them. CDR1 LNHDA and CDR2 SQIVND come from the germline V gene (reference sequence). This CDR3 contains 15 residues.

The chain is built from TRBV7-9 and TRBJ1-2, with a possible D match to TRBD1 (5 bases). The CDR3 covers 13 residues. Germline CDR1 SEHNR, CDR2 FQNEAQ (reference sequence). Trimming took 1 base from V and 6 from J, leaving 9 bases between them. The CDR3 DNA is TGTGCCAGCAGCTTAGGGACATCGGATGGCTACACCTTC. It encodes CASSLGTSDGYTF.

The chain couples TRBV5-5 to TRBJ2-1; 12 nucleotides agree with TRBD2. The CDR3 totals 15 residues. The germline V gene encodes CDR1 SGHKS and CDR2 YYEKEE (reference sequence). Losses at the gene ends were 4 bases for V and 6 bases for J; bases not matched to a gene: 5. Here the CDR3 DNA reads TGTGCCAGCAGCCCCCTAGCGGGGGGGCCCAATGAGCAGTTCTTC. It encodes CASSPLAGGPNEQFF.

The V and J genes are TRBV28 and TRBJ1-3; 11 bases line up with TRBD1. CDR3 length equals 14 residues. The germline gives CDR1 MDHEN, CDR2 SYDVKM. V trimming: 5 bases; J trimming: 6 bases; junction bases outside the gene matches: 3. The chain's CDR3 is CASSLGQGANTIYF. Here the CDR3 DNA reads TGTGCCAGCAGTCTCGGACAGGGGGCAAACACCATATATTTT.

The chain recombines TRBV7-9 with TRBJ1-2; D gene uncertain. V lost 5 bases to trimming and J lost 4 bases, with 14 bases between them. Germline values: CDR1 SEHNR, CDR2 FQNEAQ (reference sequence). This CDR3 is 14 amino acids long. CDR3 sequence: CASSESTNSYGYTF. CDR3 bases: TGTGCCAGCAGCGAGAGCACCAACTCCTATGGCTACACCTTC. Looking up the rest from reference TRBV7-9 and TRBJ1-2 gives the full variable domain: DTGVSQNPRHKITKRGQNVTFRCDPISEHNRLYWYRQTLGQGPEFLTYFQNEAQLEKSRLLSDRFSAERPKGSFSTLEIQRTEQGDSAMYLCASSESTNSYGYTFGSGTRLTVV.

V and J are TRBV24-1 and TRBJ2-2; 9 nucleotides match TRBD2. Germline V gene lookup returns CDR1 KGHDR and CDR2 SFDVKD. The CDR3 runs 15 residues. V lost 6 bases to trimming and J lost 3 bases; unmatched junction nucleotides: 4. CDR3 region: CATSLPSGDTGELFF. CDR3 coding DNA: TGTGCCACCAGTCTCCCTAGCGGGGACACCGGGGAGCTGTTTTTT.

The chain has TRBV5-1 and TRBJ1-1; 7 bases fit TRBD1. After removal of 0 bases from V and 0 bases from J, the junction contained 5 bases not matched to a gene. The CDR3 length is 16 residues. Germline CDR1 SGHRS, CDR2 YFSETQ. As DNA, the CDR3 is TGCGCCAGCAGCTTGGAGGGGGCAGCCATGAACACTGAAGCTTTCTTT. Residues: CASSLEGAAMNTEAFF. The full variable domain, in which reference TRBV5-1 and TRBJ1-1 provide the parts outside the CDR3, is KAGVTQTPRYLIKTRGQQVTLSCSPISGHRSVSWYQQTPGQGLQFLFEYFSETQRNKGNFPGRFSGRQFSNSRSEMNVSTLELGDSALYLCASSLEGAAMNTEAFFGQGTRLTVV.

The chain joins TRBV4-1 to TRBJ2-2; 9 nucleotides align to TRBD2. This CDR3 has 16 amino acids. From germline, CDR1 is MGHRA and CDR2 YSYEKL. With 3 bases clipped from V and 4 bases from J, the junction kept 6 bases outside the gene matches. As DNA, the CDR3 is TGCGCCAGCAGCCAGGGACTAGCCATTGGCACCGGGGAGCTGTTTTTT. Encoded protein: CASSQGLAIGTGELFF.

The V call is TRBV24-1, the J call TRBJ2-5; 14 bases line up with TRBD2. CDR1 and CDR2 (germline): KGHDR, SFDVKD. The CDR3 sequence is 17 residues long. V was clipped by 4 bases and J by 5 bases; unmatched bases: 8. In DNA form, the CDR3 reads TGTGCCACCAGTGACCCCGGACTAGCGGGAGGAGGGGAGACCCAGTACTTC. Protein product: CATSDPGLAGGGETQYF.

V usage is TRBV28 and J usage is TRBJ2-7; TRBD1 matches at 7 bases. Germline V lookup: CDR1 MDHEN, CDR2 SYDVKM. This CDR3 contains 13 residues. V shed 3 bases and J 7 bases; nucleotides not matched to a gene: 6. CDR3 residues: CASSLGRGWEQYF. The CDR3 DNA reads as TGTGCCAGCAGTTTGGGCAGGGGGTGGGAGCAGTACTTC.

This chain uses TRBV5-1 with TRBJ2-7; no reliable D call. Trimming stripped 0 bases from V and 7 bases from J, with 11 bases between. Germline CDR1 SGHRS, CDR2 YFSETQ. This CDR3 has 13 amino acids. In nucleotides, the CDR3 is TGCGCCAGCAGCTTGGAGGTCGCGCGGGAGCAGTACTTC. Its protein product is CASSLEVAREQYF.

V usage is TRBV11-2 and J usage is TRBJ1-2, with D tentatively TRBD1 (6 bases). Between the trimmed V and J ends, which lost 2 bases and 3 bases, there was a span of 7 bases. CDR3 length: 13 residues. CDR1 and CDR2 (germline): SGHAT, FQNNGV. CDR3 DNA sequence: TGTGCCAGCAGCTTAACAGGGCACTATGGCTACACCTTC. This gives the protein CASSLTGHYGYTF.

The chain couples TRBV7-9 to TRBJ1-2; D uncertain. CDR3 size: 14 residues. Germline loops: CDR1 SEHNR, CDR2 FQNEAQ (reference sequence). Trimming shortened V by 1 base and J by 0 bases, and 6 bases separated the two germline ends. CDR3 bases: TGTGCCAGCAGCTTAGTGGCAGCTAACTATGGCTACACCTTC. This codes for CASSLVAANYGYTF.

The V gene is TRBV28, the J gene TRBJ1-1, with 9 bases matching TRBD1. Germline V lookup: CDR1 MDHEN, CDR2 SYDVKM. This CDR3 region has 15 residues. Trimming at V came to 6 bases and at J to 1 base, leaving 6 bases not matched to a gene. The DNA for the CDR3 is TGTGCCAGCAGGGTTAACAGGGGGCGGAACACTGAAGCTTTCTTT. Translation gives CASRVNRGRNTEAFF.